This T cell receptor beta chain derives from a study of blood T cell repertoires in COVID-19. Study context: Italy, Spain and the United States were the sources of the convalescent and acute COVID-19 samples.

The germline V gene encodes CDR1 MGHRA and CDR2 YSYEKL. V was trimmed by 1 base and J by 0 bases, leaving 10 bases between them. The CDR3 runs 16 residues. Profiling relied on immunoSEQ multiplex PCR, and the TCRdb table lists in-frame clones only, not all of them. Found here are hundreds of thousands of clones, more than 75% of them singletons; the top ten hold approximately 7.4%. This clone was recorded a few times. Participants reported their clinical history, and cohort assignment relied on those reports. The source is a woman aged 40 to 49 with acute COVID-19. The chain has TRBV4-1 and TRBJ1-3, with a weak D call TRBD1 (6 bases). Sequenced sample: PBMCs or T cells enriched from blood (not recorded which). In DNA, the CDR3 is TGCGCCAGCAGCCAAGTTCCAGGGGACTCTGGAAACACCATATATTTT. This gives the protein CASSQVPGDSGNTIYF.